Given below is one TCR beta chain in context. The germline gives CDR1 MDHEN, CDR2 SYDVKM. Unmatched junction bases numbered 2, after V lost 8 bases and J lost 2 bases. This CDR3 contains 14 residues. The data were taken from a study of blood T cell repertoires in COVID-19. In the authors' workflow: Amplified reference gene primers provided the basis for estimating nucleated cell counts. The assay was immunoSEQ multiplex PCR, and TCRdb's table has in-frame clones only and misses some. V and J calls and clone size are given by that table; D and trimming were obtained from the DNA. In the table there are 250,000 to 400,000 clones, 75% to 90% of which are singletons. Donors were grouped by their self-reported clinical history. Each exposed participant met a COVID-19 case in the 2 weeks preceding study entry.

This clonotype was obtained from a woman under 40 who had been exposed to COVID-19. Sequencing was performed on PBMCs or T cells enriched from blood (not recorded which). The J gene is TRBJ1-3, the V gene TRBV28; 11 nucleotides align to TRBD1. The CDR3 sequence is CASGQGAAGNTIYF. CDR3 DNA: TGTGCCAGCGGACAGGGGGCAGCTGGAAACACCATATATTTT.